These T cell receptor beta chains were read from a single sample in a study of cytomegalovirus exposure and HLA in healthy donors. Sequencing was performed with immunoSEQ multiplex PCR; in TCRdb, only in-frame clones are kept and a portion is missing. The data contain roughly 100,000 clones, roughly 80% of them singletons. Sequencing was performed on PBMCs. The receptors were sampled from a woman in her forties in good health and CMV-seropositive. Each CDR3 is given with its conserved first and last residue.

V gene: TRBV5-4; CDR3 protein: CASSSGTNPYEQYF
V gene: TRBV5-1; CDR3 protein: CASSLSPGTGGEEQYF
V gene: TRBV27; CDR3 protein: CASSPRTGNTEAFF
V gene: TRBV6-4; CDR3 protein: CASNPGRGRSNQPQHF
V gene: TRBV7-2; CDR3 protein: CASSLTSGADSQYF
V gene: TRBV7-9; CDR3 protein: CASSLAQTGYDTQYF
V gene: TRBV7-6; CDR3 protein: CASSLGGRTEAFF
V gene: TRBV28; CDR3 protein: CASSFLAGVFNEQFF
V gene: TRBV5-1; CDR3 protein: CASSSSYSVLHF
V gene: TRBV7-2; CDR3 protein: CASSSDRGSDEQYF
V gene: TRBV29-1; CDR3 protein: CSVSSGGRTDTQYF
V gene: TRBV5-1; CDR3 protein: CASSFDGTGSLEQYF
V gene: TRBV7-2; CDR3 protein: CASSSSGRASNEQFF
V gene: TRBV29-1; CDR3 protein: CSVQRGRYNEQFF
V gene: TRBV9; CDR3 protein: CASSVRGKAGNTIYF
V gene: TRBV15; CDR3 protein: CATSIITGGTQYF
V gene: TRBV19; CDR3 protein: CASSMWSGPSYNEQFF
V gene: TRBV6-4; CDR3 protein: CASSPTGQQLNTEAFF
V gene: TRBV29-1; CDR3 protein: CSVPLTKRGFTYNEQFF
V gene: TRBV4-1; CDR3 protein: CASSQGSGGVIAKNIQYF
V gene: TRBV5-4; CDR3 protein: CASSRTSGLLETQYF
V gene: TRBV15; CDR3 protein: CATSRDSYTITGELFF
V gene: TRBV11-1; CDR3 protein: CASSLAEAGVRTEAFF
V gene: TRBV11-2; CDR3 protein: CASSSLAGPYNEQFF
V gene: TRBV4-1; CDR3 protein: CASSQGPQETQYF
V gene: TRBV9; CDR3 protein: CASSVGSGGPYEQYF
V gene: TRBV28; CDR3 protein: CASSPLFVTGFYEQYF
V gene: TRBV16; CDR3 protein: CASSHGAGSSYEQYF
V gene: TRBV5-1; CDR3 protein: CASSLEQAGNSPLHF
V gene: TRBV7-2; CDR3 protein: CASSRDRSTNEQYF
V gene: TRBV1; CDR3 protein: CTSPGTASETQYF
V gene: TRBV9; CDR3 protein: CASGRLAETQYF
V gene: TRBV4-3; CDR3 protein: CASSQVTRGSGYTF
V gene: TRBV7-9; CDR3 protein: CASSPGQGSSPLHF
V gene: TRBV2; CDR3 protein: CASSDRGLSNQPQHF
V gene: TRBV19; CDR3 protein: CASSRLGVGEAEAFF
V gene: TRBV4-1; CDR3 protein: CASSFTSVAQFF
V gene: TRBV4-2; CDR3 protein: CASSLEGDLLYGYTF
V gene: TRBV2; CDR3 protein: CAGKKTGRNEQYF
V gene: TRBV18; CDR3 protein: CASSPPGLAGRAGEQFF
V gene: TRBV11-2; CDR3 protein: CATGGTGWNTEAFF
V gene: TRBV5-6; CDR3 protein: CASSLLSSTGELFF
V gene: TRBV27; CDR3 protein: CASSFTGNQPQHF
V gene: TRBV4-3; CDR3 protein: CASSQDGGDGEAFF
V gene: TRBV11-2; CDR3 protein: CASSLYPGQENQPQHF